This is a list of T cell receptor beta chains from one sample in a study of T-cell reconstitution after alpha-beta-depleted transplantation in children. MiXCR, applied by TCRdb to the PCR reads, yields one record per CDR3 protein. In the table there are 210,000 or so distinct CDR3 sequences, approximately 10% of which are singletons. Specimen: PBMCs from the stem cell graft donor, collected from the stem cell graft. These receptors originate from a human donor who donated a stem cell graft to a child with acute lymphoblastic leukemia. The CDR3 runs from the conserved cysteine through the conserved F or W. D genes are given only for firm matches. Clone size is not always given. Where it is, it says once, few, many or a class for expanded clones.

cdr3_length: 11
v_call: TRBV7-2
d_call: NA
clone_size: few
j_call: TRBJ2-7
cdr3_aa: CASSLVHEQYF
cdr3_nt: TGTGCCAGCAGCTTAGTCCACGAGCAGTACTTC

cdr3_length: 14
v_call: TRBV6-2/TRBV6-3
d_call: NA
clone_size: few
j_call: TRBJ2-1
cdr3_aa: CASSRDGADNEQFF
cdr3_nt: TGTGCCAGCAGTCGAGACGGGGCGGACAATGAGCAGTTCTTC

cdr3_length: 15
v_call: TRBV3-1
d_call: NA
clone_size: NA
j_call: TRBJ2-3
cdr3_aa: CASSQDLQGTDTQYF
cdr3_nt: TGTGCCAGCAGCCAAGATCTGCAGGGCACAGATACGCAGTATTTT

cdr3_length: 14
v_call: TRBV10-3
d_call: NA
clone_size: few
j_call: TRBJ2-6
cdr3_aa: CAIKDGAGANVLTF
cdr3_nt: TGTGCCATCAAGGACGGAGCAGGGGCCAACGTCCTGACTTTC

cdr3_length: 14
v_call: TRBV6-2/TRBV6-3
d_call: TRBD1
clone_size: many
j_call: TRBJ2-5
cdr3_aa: CASSFAGGGSTQYF
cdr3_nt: TGTGCCAGCAGCTTCGCAGGGGGCGGCTCGACCCAGTACTTC

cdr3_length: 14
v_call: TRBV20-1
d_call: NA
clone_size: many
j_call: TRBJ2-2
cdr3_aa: CSAEGHHWTGELFF
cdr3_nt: TGCAGTGCTGAAGGCCATCATTGGACCGGGGAGCTGTTTTTT

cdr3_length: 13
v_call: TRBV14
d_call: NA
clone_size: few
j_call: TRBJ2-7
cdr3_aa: CASSLKVAYEQYF
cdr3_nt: TGTGCCAGCAGCCTAAAAGTGGCCTACGAGCAGTACTTC

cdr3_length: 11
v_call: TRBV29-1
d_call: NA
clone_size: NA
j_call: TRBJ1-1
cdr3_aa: CSVEKGAEAFF
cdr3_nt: TGCAGCGTTGAAAAGGGAGCTGAAGCTTTCTTT

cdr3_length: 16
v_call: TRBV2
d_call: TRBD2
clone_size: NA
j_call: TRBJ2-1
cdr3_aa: CASSDRGGGAYNEQFF
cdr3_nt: TGTGCCAGCAGTGATAGGGGCGGGGGGGCGTACAATGAGCAGTTCTTC

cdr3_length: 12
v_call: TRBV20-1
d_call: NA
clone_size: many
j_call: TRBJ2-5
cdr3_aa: CSARDLQETQYF
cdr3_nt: TGCAGTGCTAGAGACCTCCAAGAGACCCAGTACTTC

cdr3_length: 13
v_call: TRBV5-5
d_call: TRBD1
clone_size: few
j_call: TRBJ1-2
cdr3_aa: CASNVGTGNGYTF
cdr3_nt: TGTGCCAGCAACGTTGGGACAGGGAATGGCTACACCTTC

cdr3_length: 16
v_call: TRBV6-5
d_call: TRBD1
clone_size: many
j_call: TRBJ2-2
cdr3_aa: CASSSPGTGGFGELFF
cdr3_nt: TGTGCCAGCAGTTCCCCCGGGACAGGGGGCTTCGGGGAGCTGTTTTTT

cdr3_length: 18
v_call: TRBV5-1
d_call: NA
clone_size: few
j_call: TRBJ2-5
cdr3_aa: CASSLASIGLPLYETQYF
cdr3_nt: TGCGCCAGCAGCTTGGCCTCTATAGGACTTCCTCTCTATGAGACCCAGTACTTC

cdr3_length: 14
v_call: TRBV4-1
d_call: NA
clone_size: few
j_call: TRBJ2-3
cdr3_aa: CASSQDRTGDTQYF
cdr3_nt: TGCGCCAGCAGCCAGGACCGTACGGGGGATACGCAGTATTTT

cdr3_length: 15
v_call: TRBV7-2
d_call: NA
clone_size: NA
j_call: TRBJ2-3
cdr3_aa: CASSFLGGGGDTQYF
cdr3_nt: TGTGCCAGCAGCTTCCTGGGGGGCGGGGGAGATACGCAGTATTTT

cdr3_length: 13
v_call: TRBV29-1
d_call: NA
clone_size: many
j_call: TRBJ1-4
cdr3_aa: CSANTDVNEKLFF
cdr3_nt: TGCAGCGCCAACACAGACGTTAATGAAAAACTGTTTTTT

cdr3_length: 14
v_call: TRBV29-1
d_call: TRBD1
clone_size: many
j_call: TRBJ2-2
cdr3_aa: CSARTGGITGELFF
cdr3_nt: TGCAGCGCTCGGACAGGGGGCATCACCGGGGAGCTGTTTTTT

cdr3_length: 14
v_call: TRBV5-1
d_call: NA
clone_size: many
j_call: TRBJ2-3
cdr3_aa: CASSSSLGGDTQYF
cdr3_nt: TGCGCCAGCAGCTCTTCCCTTGGTGGAGATACGCAGTATTTT

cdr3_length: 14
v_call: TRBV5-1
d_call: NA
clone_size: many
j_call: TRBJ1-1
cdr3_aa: CASSFEGSNTEAFF
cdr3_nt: TGCGCCAGCAGCTTCGAGGGCAGCAACACTGAAGCTTTCTTT

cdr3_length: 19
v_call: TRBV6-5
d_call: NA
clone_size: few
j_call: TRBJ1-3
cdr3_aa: CASSYSTLSRGQAGNTIYF
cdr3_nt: TGTGCCAGCAGTTACTCGACCCTCTCCCGGGGGCAAGCTGGAAACACCATATATTTT

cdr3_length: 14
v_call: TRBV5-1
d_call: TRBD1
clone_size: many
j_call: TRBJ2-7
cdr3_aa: CASSFPDRAYEQYF
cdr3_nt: TGCGCCAGCAGCTTCCCCGACAGGGCCTACGAGCAGTACTTC

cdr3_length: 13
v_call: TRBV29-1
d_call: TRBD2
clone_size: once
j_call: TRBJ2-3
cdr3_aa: CSVGAGGPDTQYF
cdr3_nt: TGCAGCGTTGGGGCGGGGGGGCCAGATACGCAGTATTTT

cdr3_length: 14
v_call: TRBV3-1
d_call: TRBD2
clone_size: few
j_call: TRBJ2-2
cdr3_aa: CASRLAGNTGELFF
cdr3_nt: TGTGCCAGCAGACTAGCGGGAAACACCGGGGAGCTGTTTTTT

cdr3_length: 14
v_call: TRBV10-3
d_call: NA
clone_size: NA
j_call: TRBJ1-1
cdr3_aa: CAISEPEAATEAFF
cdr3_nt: TGTGCCATCAGTGAGCCGGAAGCGGCTACTGAAGCTTTCTTT

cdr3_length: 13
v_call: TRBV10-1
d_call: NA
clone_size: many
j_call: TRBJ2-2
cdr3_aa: CASSESGNGELFF
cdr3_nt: TGCGCCAGCAGTGAGAGTGGTAACGGGGAGCTGTTTTTT

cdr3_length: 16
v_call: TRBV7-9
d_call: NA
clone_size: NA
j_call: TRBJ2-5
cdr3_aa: CASSSDRQGRGETQYF
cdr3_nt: TGTGCCAGCAGCTCCGACCGCCAGGGGCGGGGGGAGACCCAGTACTTC

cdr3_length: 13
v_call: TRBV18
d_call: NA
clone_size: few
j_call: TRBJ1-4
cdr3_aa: CASSPPDREKLFF
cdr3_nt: TGTGCCAGCTCACCCCCGGACAGAGAAAAACTGTTTTTT

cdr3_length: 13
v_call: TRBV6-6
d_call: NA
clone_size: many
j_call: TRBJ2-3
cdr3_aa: CASEGADTDTQYF
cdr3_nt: TGTGCCAGTGAAGGAGCGGACACAGATACGCAGTATTTT

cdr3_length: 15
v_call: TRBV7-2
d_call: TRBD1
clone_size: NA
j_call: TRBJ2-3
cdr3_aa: CASSLDRGWTDTQYF
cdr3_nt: TGTGCCAGCAGCTTGGACAGGGGTTGGACAGATACGCAGTATTTT

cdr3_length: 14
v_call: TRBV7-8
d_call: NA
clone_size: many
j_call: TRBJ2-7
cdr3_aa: CASSLEAISYEQYF
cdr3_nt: TGTGCCAGCAGCTTAGAGGCAATTTCCTACGAGCAGTACTTC

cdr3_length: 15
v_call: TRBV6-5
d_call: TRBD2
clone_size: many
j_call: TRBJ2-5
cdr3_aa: CASSYSGLAWETQYF
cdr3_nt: TGTGCCAGCAGTTACTCCGGACTAGCCTGGGAGACCCAGTACTTC

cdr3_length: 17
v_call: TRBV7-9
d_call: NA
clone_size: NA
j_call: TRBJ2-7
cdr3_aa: CASSGSRTALGDYEQYF
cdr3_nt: TGTGCCAGCAGCGGATCGCGGACAGCCTTGGGGGACTACGAGCAGTACTTC

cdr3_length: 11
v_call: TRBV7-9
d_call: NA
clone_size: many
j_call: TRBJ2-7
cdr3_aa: CASEGSYEQYF
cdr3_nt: TGTGCCAGCGAGGGATCCTACGAGCAGTACTTC

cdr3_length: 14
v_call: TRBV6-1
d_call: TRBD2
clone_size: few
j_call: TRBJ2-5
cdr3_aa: CASSSGGPEETQYF
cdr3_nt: TGTGCCAGCAGTAGCGGGGGTCCTGAAGAGACCCAGTACTTC

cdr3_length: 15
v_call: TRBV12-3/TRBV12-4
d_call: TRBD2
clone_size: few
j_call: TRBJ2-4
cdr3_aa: CASSFTSVGKNIQYF
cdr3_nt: TGTGCCAGCAGCTTCACTAGCGTAGGCAAAAACATTCAGTACTTC

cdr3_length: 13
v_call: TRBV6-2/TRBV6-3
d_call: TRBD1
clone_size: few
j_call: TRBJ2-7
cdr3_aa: CATETGPTYEQYF
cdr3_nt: TGTGCCACGGAGACAGGGCCCACCTACGAGCAGTACTTC

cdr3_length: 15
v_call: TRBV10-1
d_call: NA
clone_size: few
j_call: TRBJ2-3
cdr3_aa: CASSVSGIVVDTQYF
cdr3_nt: TGCGCCAGCAGTGTGAGCGGAATCGTGGTGGATACGCAGTATTTT